These 21 T cell receptor beta chains originate from one sample sequenced in a study of CD8+ T cells in alopecia areata. Treatment here: oral pan-JAK inhibitor, 5-10 mg twice daily. Extracted RNA was reverse transcribed, and the resulting cDNA served as sequencing template. Data came from immunoSEQ multiplex PCR; TCRdb stores just in-frame clones and leaves some out. The sample lists roughly 190,000 clones; around 60% were seen once. This sample comprised CD4+ T cells sorted from blood, obtained at week 4, from a patient treated with tofacitinib. The receptors come from a human donor with alopecia areata.

The chain employs TRBV29-1 and TRBJ2-1; D is perhaps TRBD1 (7 bases). V was trimmed by 7 bases and J by 3 bases, leaving 19 bases between them. This CDR3 spans 15 amino acids. CDR1 and CDR2 (germline): SQVTM, ANQGSEA. DNA for the CDR3: TGCAGCGGGGTGAGGAGGGACAGAGACTACAATGAGCAGTTCTTC. It yields the protein CSGVRRDRDYNEQFF.

The chain carries TRBV29-1 and TRBJ2-6, with D possibly TRBD2 on 6 matching bases. V was pared by 6 bases and J by 11 bases, with 17 bases between. The CDR3 runs 13 residues. Germline-derived CDR1 and CDR2 are SQVTM and ANQGSEA. CDR3 DNA sequence: TGCAGCGTAGAACAATTGGGGGGAGACGTCCTGACTTTC. It specifies CSVEQLGGDVLTF. The full variable domain, in which reference TRBV29-1 and TRBJ2-6 provide the parts outside the CDR3, is SAVISQKPSRDICQRGTSLTIQCQVDSQVTMMFWYRQQPGQSLTLIATANQGSEATYESGFVIDKFPISRPNLTFSTLTVSNMSPEDSSIYLCSVEQLGGDVLTFGAGSRLTVL.

The sample holds one count of this clone. The chain carries TRBV2 and TRBJ2-3, with 10 bases lining up with TRBD2. The germline CDR1 and CDR2 sequences are SNHLY and FYNNEI. The ends lost 5 bases at V and 6 bases at J; junction bases unmatched: 11. The CDR3 totals 16 residues. The CDR3 DNA reads as TGTGCCAGCAGTCCTGCTAGCGGGGGTTTGGTGGATACGCAGTATTTT. Encoded protein: CASSPASGGLVDTQYF.

The chain recombines TRBV5-1 with TRBJ2-1; 12 nucleotides agree with TRBD2. After removal of 1 base from V and 7 bases from J, the junction contained 9 bases not matched to a gene. The CDR3 is 17 residues long. CDR1 and CDR2 (germline): SGHRS, YFSETQ. DNA for the CDR3: TGCGCCAGCAGCTTGTCCCCTAGCGGGGGGGCTGTTAATGAGCAGTTCTTC. It translates to CASSLSPSGGAVNEQFF.

The chain is built from TRBV6-5 and TRBJ2-2; 7 bases line up with TRBD1. Germline V CDR1 and CDR2: MNHEY, SVGAGI. The CDR3 covers 14 residues. Trimming cost V 2 bases and J 8 bases; bases outside gene matches: 5. The CDR3: CASSYRDREGELFF. The CDR3 region has the DNA TGTGCCAGCAGTTACCGTGACAGGGAGGGGGAGCTGTTTTTT.

V gene TRBV30 combines with J gene TRBJ1-5, with D unclear. Germline CDR1 is GTSNPN and CDR2 is SVGIG (reference sequence). The CDR3 sequence is 14 residues long. V lost 2 bases and J 0 bases, leaving 8 bases between the germline ends. CDR3 sequence reads: CAWSWMNSNQPQHF. CDR3 nucleotide sequence: TGTGCCTGGAGTTGGATGAATAGCAATCAGCCCCAGCATTTT.

The rearrangement uses TRBV5-4 and TRBJ1-2, with D possibly TRBD1 on 6 matching bases. The CDR3 consists of 15 residues. The V gene lost 4 bases and the J gene lost 4 bases, with 17 bases spanning the gap. Germline lookup yields CDR1 SGHNT and CDR2 YYREEE (reference sequence). The CDR3 region has the DNA TGTGCCAGCAGCCCAGCGACGAGGGGGATCTATGGCTACACCTTC. Amino acids: CASSPATRGIYGYTF.

This clone has a handful of counts. The rearrangement links TRBV29-1 to TRBJ2-5, with D perhaps TRBD2 (6 bases). With 8 bases removed from V and 4 bases from J, the gap between germline ends came to 17 bases. This CDR3 contains 13 residues. CDR1 SQVTM and CDR2 ANQGSEA come from the germline V gene. CDR3 residues: CSSSPGSRETQYF. CDR3 coding DNA: TGCAGCTCCTCCCCCGGGAGCCGAGAGACCCAGTACTTC.

This clone appeared a few times. This sequence joins TRBV29-1 and TRBJ2-1; the D is unclear. The CDR3 is 11 amino acids. The V gene's germline CDR1 is SQVTM and CDR2 ANQGSEA. The CDR3 sequence is CCSLSYNEQFF. DNA for the CDR3: TGCTGTAGTCTCTCCTACAATGAGCAGTTCTTC.

CDR3 in DNA: TGCGCCAGCAGCTTGCAGGGCACGGGGAATCAGCCCCAGCATTTT. This sequence encodes CASSLQGTGNQPQHF. The rearrangement links TRBV5-1 to TRBJ1-5, with D possibly being TRBD1 (5 bases). The CDR3 sequence is 15 residues long. Germline CDR1 SGHRS, CDR2 YFSETQ. Trimming removed 1 base from V and 4 bases from J, with 12 bases in between.

The V and J genes are TRBV29-1 and TRBJ2-3; D uncertain. CDR1 is SQVTM, CDR2 ANQGSEA, per germline. The CDR3 loop spans 12 amino acids. Trimming pared 1 base from V and 6 bases from J, leaving 8 bases between. The CDR3 protein is CSVEGEGDTQYF. CDR3 nucleotide sequence: TGCAGCGTTGAAGGAGAAGGGGATACGCAGTATTTT.

V is TRBV9 and J is TRBJ2-5, with 12 bases fitting TRBD2. Germline assignment: CDR1 SGDLS and CDR2 YYNGEE. Trimming took 4 bases from V and 4 from J; bases not matched to a gene: 2. The CDR3 is 14 residues long. The DNA of the CDR3 is TGTGCCAGCAGCACGACTAGCGGGGGAGAGACCCAGTACTTC. Encoded protein: CASSTTSGGETQYF.

There are a few counts of this clone. The V and J genes are TRBV7-9 and TRBJ2-3; D is undetermined. The CDR3 is made up of 16 amino acids. Per the germline V gene, CDR1 is SEHNR and CDR2 is FQNEAQ (reference sequence). The V end lost 1 base, the J end lost 2 bases, and 13 bases lay between the germline ends. Written as DNA, the CDR3 is TGTGCCAGCAGCTTAGGTTCGGCGTCCCACACAGATACGCAGTATTTT. Its protein is CASSLGSASHTDTQYF.

The CDR3 DNA is TGCGCCAGCAGCTTGGGGGAGGCCGGGGAGCTGTTTTTT. Translation: CASSLGEAGELFF. This rearrangement joins TRBV5-1 to TRBJ2-2; possible D gene TRBD2, 6 bases. Germline V gene sequence: CDR1 SGHRS, CDR2 YFSETQ. V was trimmed by 0 bases and J by 6 bases, leaving 6 bases between them. The CDR3 sequence is 13 residues long.

V usage is TRBV18 and J usage is TRBJ1-3; D is undetermined. Germline V gene sequence: CDR1 KGHSH, CDR2 LQKENI. The CDR3 length is 15 residues. The germline V and J ends were trimmed by 1 base and 1 base, with 8 bases remaining between them. CDR3 bases: TGTGCCAGCTCACCACTTGCGGGTTCTGGAAACACCATATATTTT. It is translated as CASSPLAGSGNTIYF.

V gene TRBV7-9 combines with J gene TRBJ1-2; 8 positions match TRBD1. Germline V gene data show CDR1 as SEHNR and CDR2 as FQNEAQ (reference sequence). After removal of 1 base from V and 8 bases from J, the junction contained 6 bases not matched to a gene. The CDR3 totals 14 residues. The chain's CDR3 is CASSLGGQDEGYTF. CDR3 coding DNA: TGTGCCAGCAGCTTAGGGGGACAGGATGAGGGCTACACCTTC.

On this clone: One junction end disagrees with the germline gene, perhaps due to a read error. This chain connects TRBV25-1 to TRBJ1-2, with D hard to call. The CDR3 sequence is 8 residues long. The V gene's germline CDR1 is MGHDK and CDR2 SYGVNS. For the CDR3, the DNA is TGTGCCAGCAGTGAGGACGCCTTC. Residues: CASSEDAF.

The chain has TRBV4-1 and TRBJ1-2; 9 bases fit TRBD1. The germline CDR1 and CDR2 sequences are MGHRA and YSYEKL. After removal of 1 base from V and 4 bases from J, the junction contained 1 base not matched to a gene. This CDR3 comprises 14 residues. The CDR3 DNA is TGCGCCAGCAGCCAAGGGACAGGGGTCTATGGCTACACCTTC. The encoded protein is CASSQGTGVYGYTF.

The chain links TRBV18 to TRBJ1-2; a weak D match, TRBD1 (5 bases). The CDR3 has 15 amino acids. V was trimmed by 2 bases and J by 6 bases, leaving 16 bases between them. Germline V gene sequence: CDR1 KGHSH, CDR2 LQKENI. The CDR3 sequence: CASSPFEGATDGYTF. CDR3 in DNA: TGTGCCAGCTCACCATTTGAAGGGGCGACGGATGGCTACACCTTC.

This chain connects TRBV4-3 to TRBJ1-6; 7 positions match TRBD1. Trimming removed 4 bases from V and 6 bases from J; junction bases left unmatched: 24. Germline V gene data show CDR1 as LGHNA and CDR2 as YSLEER. The CDR3 totals 21 residues. DNA of the CDR3: TGCGCCAGCAGCCCGGACCCGACAGGGACCAGTCTTAAGAACTGTAATTCACCCCTCCACTTT. It yields the protein CASSPDPTGTSLKNCNSPLHF.

There are a few counts of this clone. The rearrangement joins TRBV7-9 to TRBJ1-5; D call uncertain. The germline V gene encodes CDR1 SEHNR and CDR2 FQNEAQ (reference sequence). V was shortened by 1 base and J by 1 base, with 11 bases between the two germline ends. There are 16 residues in the CDR3. This CDR3 is CASSLEGSSSNQPQHF. In DNA, the CDR3 is TGTGCCAGCAGCTTAGAAGGTTCGTCGAGCAATCAGCCCCAGCATTTT.